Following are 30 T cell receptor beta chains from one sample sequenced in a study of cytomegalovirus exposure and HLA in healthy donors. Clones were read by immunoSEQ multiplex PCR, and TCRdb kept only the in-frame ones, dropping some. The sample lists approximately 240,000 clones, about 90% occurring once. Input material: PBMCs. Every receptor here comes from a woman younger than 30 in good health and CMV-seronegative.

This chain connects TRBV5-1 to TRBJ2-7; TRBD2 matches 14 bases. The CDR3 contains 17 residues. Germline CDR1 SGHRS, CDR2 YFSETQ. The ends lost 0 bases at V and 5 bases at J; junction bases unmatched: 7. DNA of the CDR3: TGCGCCAGCAGCTTGGGGGGACTAGCGGGAGAAGGAGACGAGCAGTACTTC. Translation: CASSLGGLAGEGDEQYF.

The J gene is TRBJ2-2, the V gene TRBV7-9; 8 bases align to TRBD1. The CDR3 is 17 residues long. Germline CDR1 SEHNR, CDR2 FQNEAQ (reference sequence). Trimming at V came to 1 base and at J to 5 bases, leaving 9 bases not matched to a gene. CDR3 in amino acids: CASSLGAGGEETGELFF. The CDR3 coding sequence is TGTGCCAGCAGCTTAGGGGCAGGGGGCGAGGAAACCGGGGAGCTGTTTTTT.

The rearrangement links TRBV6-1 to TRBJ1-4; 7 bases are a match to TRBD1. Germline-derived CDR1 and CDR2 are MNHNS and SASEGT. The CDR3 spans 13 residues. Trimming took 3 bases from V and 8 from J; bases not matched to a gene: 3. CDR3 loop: CASSETGREKLFF. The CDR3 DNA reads TGTGCCAGCAGTGAGACAGGGAGAGAAAAACTGTTTTTT.

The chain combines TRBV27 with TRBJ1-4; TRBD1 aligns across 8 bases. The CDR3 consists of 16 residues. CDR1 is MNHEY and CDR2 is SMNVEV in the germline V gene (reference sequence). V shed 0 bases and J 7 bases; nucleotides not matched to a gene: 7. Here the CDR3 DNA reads TGTGCCAGCAGTTTATCCCCAAGGACAGGGAGTGAAAAACTGTTTTTT. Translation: CASSLSPRTGSEKLFF. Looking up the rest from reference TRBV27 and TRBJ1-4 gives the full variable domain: EAQVTQNPRYLITVTGKKLTVTCSQNMNHEYMSWYRQDPGLGLRQIYYSMNVEVTDKGDVPEGYKVSRKEKRNFPLILESPSPNQTSLYFCASSLSPRTGSEKLFFGSGTQLSVL.

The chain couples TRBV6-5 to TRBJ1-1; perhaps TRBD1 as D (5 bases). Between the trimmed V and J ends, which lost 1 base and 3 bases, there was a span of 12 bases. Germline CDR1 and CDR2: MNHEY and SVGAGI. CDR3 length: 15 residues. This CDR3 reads CASSYYRGVDTEAFF. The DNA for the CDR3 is TGTGCCAGCAGTTACTATCGGGGGGTAGACACTGAAGCTTTCTTT.

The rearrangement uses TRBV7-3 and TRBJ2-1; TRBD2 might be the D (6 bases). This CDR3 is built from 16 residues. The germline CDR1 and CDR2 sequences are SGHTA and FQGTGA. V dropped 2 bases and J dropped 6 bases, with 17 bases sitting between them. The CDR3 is CASSLFGDGLINEQFF. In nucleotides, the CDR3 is TGTGCCAGCAGCTTATTCGGTGACGGACTAATCAATGAGCAGTTCTTC.

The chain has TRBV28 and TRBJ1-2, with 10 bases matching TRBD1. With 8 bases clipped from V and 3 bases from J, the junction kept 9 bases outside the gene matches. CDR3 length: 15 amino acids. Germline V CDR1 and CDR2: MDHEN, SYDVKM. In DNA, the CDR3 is TGTGCCAGCGGGGGACAGGGGAATGTTGACTATGGCTACACCTTC. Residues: CASGGQGNVDYGYTF.

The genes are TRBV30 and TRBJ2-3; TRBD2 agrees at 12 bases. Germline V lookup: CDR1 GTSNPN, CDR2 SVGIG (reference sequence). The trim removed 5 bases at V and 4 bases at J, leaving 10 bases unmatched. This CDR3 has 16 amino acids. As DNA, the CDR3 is TGTGCCTGGCAAAATCCGACTAGCGGGAGAGCAGATACGCAGTATTTT. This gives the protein CAWQNPTSGRADTQYF.

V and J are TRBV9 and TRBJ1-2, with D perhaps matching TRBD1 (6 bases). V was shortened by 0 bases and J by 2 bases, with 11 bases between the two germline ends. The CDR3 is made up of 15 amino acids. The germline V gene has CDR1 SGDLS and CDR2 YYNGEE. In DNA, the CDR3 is TGTGCCAGCAGCGTAGGGGGACAAGGAAACTATGGCTACACCTTC. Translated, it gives CASSVGGQGNYGYTF.

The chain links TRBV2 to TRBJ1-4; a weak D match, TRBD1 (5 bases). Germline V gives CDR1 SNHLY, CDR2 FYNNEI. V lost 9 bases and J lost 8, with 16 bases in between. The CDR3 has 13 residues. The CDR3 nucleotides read TGTGCCAGTATTGGGAGGGGAGGGGAAAAACTGTTTTTT. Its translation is CASIGRGGEKLFF.

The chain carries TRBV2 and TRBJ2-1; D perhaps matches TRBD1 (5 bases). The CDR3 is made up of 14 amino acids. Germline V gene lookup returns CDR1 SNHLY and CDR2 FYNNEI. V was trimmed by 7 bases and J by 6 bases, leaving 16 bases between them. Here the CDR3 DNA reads TGTGCCAGCAACATTTGGGGCCGCTCCAATGAGCAGTTCTTC. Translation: CASNIWGRSNEQFF. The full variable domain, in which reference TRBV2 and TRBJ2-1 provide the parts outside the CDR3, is EPEVTQTPSHQVTQMGQEVILRCVPISNHLYFYWYRQILGQKVEFLVSFYNNEISEKSEIFDDQFSVERPDGSNFTLKIRSTKLEDSAMYFCASNIWGRSNEQFFGPGTRLTVL.

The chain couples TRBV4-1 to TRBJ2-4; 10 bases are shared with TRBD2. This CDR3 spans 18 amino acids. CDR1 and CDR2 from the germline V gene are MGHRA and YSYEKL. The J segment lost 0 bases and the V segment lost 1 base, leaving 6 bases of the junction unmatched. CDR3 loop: CASSQGVIAGGAKNIQYF. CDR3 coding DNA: TGCGCCAGCAGCCAAGGCGTAATAGCGGGAGGAGCCAAAAACATTCAGTACTTC.

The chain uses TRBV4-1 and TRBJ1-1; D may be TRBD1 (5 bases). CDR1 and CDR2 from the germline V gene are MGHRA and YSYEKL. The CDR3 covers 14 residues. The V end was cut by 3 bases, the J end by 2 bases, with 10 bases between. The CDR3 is CASSQGGINTEAFF. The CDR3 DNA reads TGCGCCAGCAGCCAGGGGGGGATTAACACTGAAGCTTTCTTT.

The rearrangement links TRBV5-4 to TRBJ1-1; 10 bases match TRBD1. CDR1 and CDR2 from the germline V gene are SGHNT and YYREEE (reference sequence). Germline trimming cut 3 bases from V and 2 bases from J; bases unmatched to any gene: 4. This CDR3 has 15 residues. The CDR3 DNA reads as TGTGCCAGCAGCTACGGGACAGGGGTAAACACTGAAGCTTTCTTT. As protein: CASSYGTGVNTEAFF.

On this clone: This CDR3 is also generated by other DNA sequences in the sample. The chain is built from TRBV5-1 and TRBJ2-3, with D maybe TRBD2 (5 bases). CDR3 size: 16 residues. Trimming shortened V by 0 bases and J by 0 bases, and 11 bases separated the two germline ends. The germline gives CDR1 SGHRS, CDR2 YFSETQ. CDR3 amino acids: CASSLVGDTSTDTQYF. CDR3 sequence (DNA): TGCGCCAGCAGCTTGGTCGGGGATACTAGCACAGATACGCAGTATTTT.

The CDR3 is CASSLEGLANTGELFF. In DNA, the CDR3 is TGCGCCAGCAGCTTGGAGGGACTAGCGAACACCGGGGAGCTGTTTTTT. V gene TRBV5-1 combines with J gene TRBJ2-2, with 8 bases aligning to TRBD2. CDR3 size: 16 residues. Germline CDR1 and CDR2: SGHRS and YFSETQ. Trimming removed 0 bases from V and 0 bases from J; junction bases left unmatched: 1.

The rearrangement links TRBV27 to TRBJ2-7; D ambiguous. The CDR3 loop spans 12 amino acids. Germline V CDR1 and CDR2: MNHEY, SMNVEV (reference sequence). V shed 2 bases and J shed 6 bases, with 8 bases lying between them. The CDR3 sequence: CASSLTVSEQYF. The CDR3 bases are TGTGCCAGCAGTTTAACAGTCTCCGAGCAGTACTTC.

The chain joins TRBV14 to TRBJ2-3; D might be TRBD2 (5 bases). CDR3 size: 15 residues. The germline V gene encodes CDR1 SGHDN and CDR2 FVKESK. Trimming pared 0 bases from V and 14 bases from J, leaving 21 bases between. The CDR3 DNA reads TGTGCCAGCAGCCAAGAAGTACTAGAGAACGGAGACCGGTATTTT. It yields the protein CASSQEVLENGDRYF.

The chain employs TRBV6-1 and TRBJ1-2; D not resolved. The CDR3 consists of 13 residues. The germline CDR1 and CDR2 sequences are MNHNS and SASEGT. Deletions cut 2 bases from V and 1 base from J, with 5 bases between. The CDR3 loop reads CASSELINYGYTF. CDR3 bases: TGTGCCAGCAGTGAATTAATTAACTATGGCTACACCTTC.

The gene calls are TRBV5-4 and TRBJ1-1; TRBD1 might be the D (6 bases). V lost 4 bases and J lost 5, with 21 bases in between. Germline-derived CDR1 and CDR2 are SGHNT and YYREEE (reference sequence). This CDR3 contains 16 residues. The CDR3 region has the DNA TGTGCCAGCAGCCCCGACAGGACGAACACCTTGACTGAAGCTTTCTTT. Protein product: CASSPDRTNTLTEAFF. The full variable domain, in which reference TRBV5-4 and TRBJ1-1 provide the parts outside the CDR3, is ETGVTQSPTHLIKTRGQQVTLRCSSQSGHNTVSWYQQALGQGPQFIFQYYREEENGRGNFPPRFSGLQFPNYSSELNVNALELDDSALYLCASSPDRTNTLTEAFFGQGTRLTVV.

The CDR3 loop reads CASSGLPQGTRGVAFF. In nucleotides, the CDR3 is TGTGCCAGCAGCGGGCTTCCACAGGGGACCCGTGGAGTAGCTTTCTTT. The J gene is TRBJ1-1, the V gene TRBV2; 7 nucleotides align to TRBD1. The trim removed 6 bases at V and 10 bases at J, leaving 20 bases unmatched. The CDR3 contains 16 residues. The germline gives CDR1 SNHLY, CDR2 FYNNEI.

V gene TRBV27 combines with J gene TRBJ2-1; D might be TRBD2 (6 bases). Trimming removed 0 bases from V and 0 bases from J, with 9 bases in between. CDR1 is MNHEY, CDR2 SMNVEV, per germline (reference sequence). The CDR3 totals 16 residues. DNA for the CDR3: TGTGCCAGCAGTTTATCGGCGGGGCTCTCCTACAATGAGCAGTTCTTC. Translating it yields CASSLSAGLSYNEQFF.

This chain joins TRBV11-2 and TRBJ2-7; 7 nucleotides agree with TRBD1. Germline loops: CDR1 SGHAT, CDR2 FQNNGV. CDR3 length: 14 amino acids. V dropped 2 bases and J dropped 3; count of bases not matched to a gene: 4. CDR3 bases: TGTGCCAGCAGCTTATCGACAGGGCACTACGAGCAGTACTTC. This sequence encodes CASSLSTGHYEQYF. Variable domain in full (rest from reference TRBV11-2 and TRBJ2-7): EAGVAQSPRYKIIEKRQSVAFWCNPISGHATLYWYQQILGQGPKLLIQFQNNGVVDDSQLPKDRFSAERLKGVDSTLKIQPAKLEDSAVYLCASSLSTGHYEQYFGPGTRLTVT.

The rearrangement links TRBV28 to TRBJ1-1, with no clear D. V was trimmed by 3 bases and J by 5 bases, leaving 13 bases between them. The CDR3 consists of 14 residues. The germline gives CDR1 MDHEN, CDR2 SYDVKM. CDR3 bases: TGTGCCAGCAGTTTTGAGGTGGCTGGGACTGAAGCTTTCTTT. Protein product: CASSFEVAGTEAFF.

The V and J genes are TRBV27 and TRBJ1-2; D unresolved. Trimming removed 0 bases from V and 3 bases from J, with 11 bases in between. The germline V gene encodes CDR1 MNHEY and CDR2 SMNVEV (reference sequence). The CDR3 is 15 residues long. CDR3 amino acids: CASSLSGTGYYGYTF. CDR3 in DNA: TGTGCCAGCAGTTTATCGGGAACGGGGTACTATGGCTACACCTTC.

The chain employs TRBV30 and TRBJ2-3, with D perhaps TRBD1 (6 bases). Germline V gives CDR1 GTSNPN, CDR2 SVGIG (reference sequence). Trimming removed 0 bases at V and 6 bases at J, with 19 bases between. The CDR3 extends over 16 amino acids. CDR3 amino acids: CAWSVTSGAGGDTQYF. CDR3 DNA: TGTGCCTGGAGTGTCACATCAGGGGCCGGTGGGGATACGCAGTATTTT.

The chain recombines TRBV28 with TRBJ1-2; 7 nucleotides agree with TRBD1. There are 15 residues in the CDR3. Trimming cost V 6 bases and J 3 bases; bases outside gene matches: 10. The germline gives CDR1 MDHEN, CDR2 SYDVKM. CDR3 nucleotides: TGTGCCAGCAGCTCCATACCCGGGACAGACTATGGCTACACCTTC. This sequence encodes CASSSIPGTDYGYTF.

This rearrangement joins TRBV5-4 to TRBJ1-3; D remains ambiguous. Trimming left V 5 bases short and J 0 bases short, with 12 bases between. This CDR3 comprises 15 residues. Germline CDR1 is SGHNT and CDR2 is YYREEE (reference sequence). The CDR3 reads CASSLGGSSGNTIYF. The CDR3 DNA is TGTGCCAGCAGTCTGGGAGGGAGCTCTGGAAACACCATATATTTT.

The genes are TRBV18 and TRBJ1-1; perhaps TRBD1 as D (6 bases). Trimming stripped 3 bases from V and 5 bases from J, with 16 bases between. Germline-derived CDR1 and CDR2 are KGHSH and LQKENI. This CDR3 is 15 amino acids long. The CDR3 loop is CASSPAGTRNTEAFF. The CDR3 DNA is TGTGCCAGCTCACCGGCCGGGACAAGAAATACTGAAGCTTTCTTT.

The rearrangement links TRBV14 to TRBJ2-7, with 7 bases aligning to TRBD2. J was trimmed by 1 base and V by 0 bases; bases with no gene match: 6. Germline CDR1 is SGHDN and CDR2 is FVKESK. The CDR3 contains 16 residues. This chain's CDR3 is CASSQDGWTRSYEQYF. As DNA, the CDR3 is TGTGCCAGCAGCCAAGATGGATGGACTAGATCCTACGAGCAGTACTTC.